The TCR beta chain under discussion was sequenced for a study of response to subunit inactivated influenza vaccine. This CDR3 is built from 14 residues. Per germline, CDR1 DFQATT and CDR2 SNEGSKA (reference sequence). The junction had 13 bases not matched to a gene; V was cut back by 6 bases and J by 6 bases. TCRdb recomputed calls from the RT-PCR reads with MiXCR, one row per CDR3 protein. The sample yields more than 700,000 distinct CDR3 sequences, 21% seen once. Study results and limitations: Each seasonal influenza vaccination recruits few new T cells, the authors suggested.

In the case of this clonotype: Its antigen is currently unknown.

The receptor was isolated from a man aged 50-60 years who received an inactivated influenza vaccine. The rearrangement uses TRBV20-1 and TRBJ2-7; TRBD1 agrees at 8 bases. The source material was PBMCs from blood, sampled roughly 5 days after vaccination. DNA for the CDR3: TGCAGTGCGACCGACAGGGGAGGACCTACCGAGCAGTACTTC. Protein sequence: CSATDRGGPTEQYF.